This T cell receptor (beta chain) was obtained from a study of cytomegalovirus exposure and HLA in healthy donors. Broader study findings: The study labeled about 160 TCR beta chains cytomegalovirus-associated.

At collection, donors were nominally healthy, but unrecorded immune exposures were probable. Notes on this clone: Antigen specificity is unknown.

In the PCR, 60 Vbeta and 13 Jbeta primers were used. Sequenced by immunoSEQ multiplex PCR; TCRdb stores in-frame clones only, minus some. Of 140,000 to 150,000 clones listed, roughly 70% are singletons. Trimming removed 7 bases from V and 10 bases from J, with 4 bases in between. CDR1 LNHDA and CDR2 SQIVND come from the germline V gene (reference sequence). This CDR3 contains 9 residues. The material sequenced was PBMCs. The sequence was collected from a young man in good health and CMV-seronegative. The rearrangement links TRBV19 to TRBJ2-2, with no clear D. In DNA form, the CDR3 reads TGTGCCAGTAATCAGGAGCTGTTTTTT. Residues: CASNQELFF.